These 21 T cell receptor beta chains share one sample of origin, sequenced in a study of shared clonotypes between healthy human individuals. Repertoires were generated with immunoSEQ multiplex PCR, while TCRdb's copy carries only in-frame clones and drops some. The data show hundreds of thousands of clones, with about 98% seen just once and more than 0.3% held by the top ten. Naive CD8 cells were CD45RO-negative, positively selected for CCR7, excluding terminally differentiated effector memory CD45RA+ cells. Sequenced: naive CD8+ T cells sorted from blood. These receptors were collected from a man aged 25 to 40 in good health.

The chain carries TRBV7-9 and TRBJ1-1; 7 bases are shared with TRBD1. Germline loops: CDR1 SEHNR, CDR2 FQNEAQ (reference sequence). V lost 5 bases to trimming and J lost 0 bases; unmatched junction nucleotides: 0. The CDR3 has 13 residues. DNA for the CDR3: TGTGCCAGCAGCGACAGGGTGAACACTGAAGCTTTCTTT. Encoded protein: CASSDRVNTEAFF.

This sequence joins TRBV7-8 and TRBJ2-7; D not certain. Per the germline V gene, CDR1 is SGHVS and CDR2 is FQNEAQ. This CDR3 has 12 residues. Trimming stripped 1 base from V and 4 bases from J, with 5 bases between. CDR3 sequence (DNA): TGTGCCAGCAGCTTAGGACGGTACGAGCAGTACTTC. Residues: CASSLGRYEQYF.

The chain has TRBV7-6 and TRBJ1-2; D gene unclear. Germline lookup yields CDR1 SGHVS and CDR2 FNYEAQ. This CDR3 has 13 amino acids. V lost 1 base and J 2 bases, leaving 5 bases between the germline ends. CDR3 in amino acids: CASSLDGNYGYTF. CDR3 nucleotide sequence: TGTGCCAGCAGCTTAGACGGAAACTATGGCTACACCTTC.

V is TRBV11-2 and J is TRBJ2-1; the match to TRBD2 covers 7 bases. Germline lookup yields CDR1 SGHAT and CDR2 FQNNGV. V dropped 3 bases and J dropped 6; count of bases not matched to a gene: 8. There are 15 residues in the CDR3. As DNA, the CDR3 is TGTGCCAGCAGCTTTGGGCGGGAGACCCCCAATGAGCAGTTCTTC. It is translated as CASSFGRETPNEQFF.

The CDR3: CASSKYPEAFF. CDR3 DNA sequence: TGTGCCAGCAGCAAATACCCTGAAGCTTTCTTT. J is TRBJ1-1 and V is TRBV21-1. TRBV21-1 is shown as a pseudogene. The CDR3 loop spans 11 amino acids.

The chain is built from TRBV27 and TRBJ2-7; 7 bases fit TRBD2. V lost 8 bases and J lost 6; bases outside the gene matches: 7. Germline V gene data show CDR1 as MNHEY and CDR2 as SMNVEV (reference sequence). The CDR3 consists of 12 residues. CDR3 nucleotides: TGTGCCAGCTGGGACTACAGCGGCGAGCAGTACTTC. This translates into CASWDYSGEQYF.

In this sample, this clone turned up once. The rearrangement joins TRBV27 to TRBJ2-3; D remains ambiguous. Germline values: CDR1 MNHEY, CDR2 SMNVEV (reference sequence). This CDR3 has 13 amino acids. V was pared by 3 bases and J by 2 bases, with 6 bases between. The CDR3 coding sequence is TGTGCCAGCAGTTTCGATATCACAGATACGCAGTATTTT. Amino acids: CASSFDITDTQYF.

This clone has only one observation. CDR3: CASSLYGGAPAADTQYF. The CDR3 DNA sequence: TGTGCCAGCAGCTTATACGGAGGGGCCCCGGCCGCAGATACGCAGTATTTT. The chain carries TRBV7-3 and TRBJ2-3; D possibly corresponds to TRBD2 (6 bases). CDR3 length equals 17 residues. V was trimmed by 2 bases and J by 4 bases, leaving 19 bases between them. Germline V CDR1 and CDR2: SGHTA, FQGTGA.

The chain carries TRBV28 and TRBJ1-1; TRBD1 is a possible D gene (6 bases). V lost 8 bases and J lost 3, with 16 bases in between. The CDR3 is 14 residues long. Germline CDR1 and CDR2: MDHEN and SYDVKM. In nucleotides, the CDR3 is TGTGCCAGCTACGACTCCAGGGGCGACACTGAAGCTTTCTTT. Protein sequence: CASYDSRGDTEAFF.

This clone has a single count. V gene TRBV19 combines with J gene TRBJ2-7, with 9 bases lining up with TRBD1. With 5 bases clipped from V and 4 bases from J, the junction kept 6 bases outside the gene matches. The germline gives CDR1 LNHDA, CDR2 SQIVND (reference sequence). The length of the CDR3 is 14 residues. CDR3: CASSPAGQGYEQYF. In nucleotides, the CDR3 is TGTGCCAGTAGTCCAGCGGGACAGGGATACGAGCAGTACTTC.

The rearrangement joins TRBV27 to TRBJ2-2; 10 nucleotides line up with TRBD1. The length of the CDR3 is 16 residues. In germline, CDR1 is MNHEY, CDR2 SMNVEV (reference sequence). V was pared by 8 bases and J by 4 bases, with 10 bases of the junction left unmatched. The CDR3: CASRDRDRGRTGELFF. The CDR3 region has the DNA TGTGCCAGCCGTGACCGGGACAGGGGACGCACCGGGGAGCTGTTTTTT.

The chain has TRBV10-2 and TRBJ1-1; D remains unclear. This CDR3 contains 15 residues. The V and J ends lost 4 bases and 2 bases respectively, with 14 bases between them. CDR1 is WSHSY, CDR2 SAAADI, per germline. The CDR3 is CASSAKSDLNTEAFF. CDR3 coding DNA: TGCGCCAGCAGTGCAAAGTCTGACCTCAACACTGAAGCTTTCTTT.

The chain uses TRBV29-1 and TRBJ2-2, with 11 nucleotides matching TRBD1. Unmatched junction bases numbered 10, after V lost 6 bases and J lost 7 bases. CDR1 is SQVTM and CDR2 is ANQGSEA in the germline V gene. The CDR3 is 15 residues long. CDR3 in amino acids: CSVRGQGALNGELFF. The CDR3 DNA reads TGCAGCGTCAGAGGACAGGGGGCATTGAACGGGGAGCTGTTTTTT.

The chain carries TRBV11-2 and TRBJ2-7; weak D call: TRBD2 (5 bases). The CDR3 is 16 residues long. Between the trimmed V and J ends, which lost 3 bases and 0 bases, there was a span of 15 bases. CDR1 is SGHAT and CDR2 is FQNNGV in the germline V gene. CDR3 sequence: CASSFIVGGPSYEQYF. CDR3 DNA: TGTGCCAGCAGCTTTATAGTTGGCGGGCCCTCCTACGAGCAGTACTTC. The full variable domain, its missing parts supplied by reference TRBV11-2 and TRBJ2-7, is EAGVAQSPRYKIIEKRQSVAFWCNPISGHATLYWYQQILGQGPKLLIQFQNNGVVDDSQLPKDRFSAERLKGVDSTLKIQPAKLEDSAVYLCASSFIVGGPSYEQYFGPGTRLTVT.

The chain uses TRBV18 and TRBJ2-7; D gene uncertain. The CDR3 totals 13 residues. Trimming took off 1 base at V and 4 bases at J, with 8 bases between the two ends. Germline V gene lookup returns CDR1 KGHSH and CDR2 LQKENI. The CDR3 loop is CASSPQGFYEQYF. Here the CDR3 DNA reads TGTGCCAGCTCACCACAGGGATTTTACGAGCAGTACTTC.

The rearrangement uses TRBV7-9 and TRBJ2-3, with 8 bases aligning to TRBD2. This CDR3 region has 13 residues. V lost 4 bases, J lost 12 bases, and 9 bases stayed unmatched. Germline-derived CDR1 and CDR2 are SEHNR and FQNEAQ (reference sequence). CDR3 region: CASSSPSGPSQYF. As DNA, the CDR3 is TGTGCCAGCAGCTCGCCTAGCGGGCCTAGCCAGTATTTT.

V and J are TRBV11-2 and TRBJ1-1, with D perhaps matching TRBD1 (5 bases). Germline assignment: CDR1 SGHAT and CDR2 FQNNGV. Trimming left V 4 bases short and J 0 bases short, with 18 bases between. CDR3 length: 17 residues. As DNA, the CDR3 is TGTGCCAGCAGCTCCCGCCGGGGGGAAACCCTGAACACTGAAGCTTTCTTT. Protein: CASSSRRGETLNTEAFF.

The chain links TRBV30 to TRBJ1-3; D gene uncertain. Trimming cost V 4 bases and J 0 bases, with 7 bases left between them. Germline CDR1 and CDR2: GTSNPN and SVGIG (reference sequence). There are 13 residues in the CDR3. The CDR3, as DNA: TGTGCCTGGAATGCTATCTCTGGAAACACCATATATTTT. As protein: CAWNAISGNTIYF.

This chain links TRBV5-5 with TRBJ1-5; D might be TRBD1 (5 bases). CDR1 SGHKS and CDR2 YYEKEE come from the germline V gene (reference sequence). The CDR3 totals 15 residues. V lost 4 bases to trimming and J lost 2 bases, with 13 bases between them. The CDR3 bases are TGTGCCAGCAGCCCCCCGGGGGTGGGCAATCAGCCCCAGCATTTT. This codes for CASSPPGVGNQPQHF.

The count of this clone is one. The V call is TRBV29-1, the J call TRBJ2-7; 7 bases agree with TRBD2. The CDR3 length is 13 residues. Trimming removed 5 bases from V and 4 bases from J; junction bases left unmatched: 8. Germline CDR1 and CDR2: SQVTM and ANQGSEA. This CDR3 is CSVIGGREYEQYF. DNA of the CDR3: TGCAGCGTTATAGGTGGGAGGGAATACGAGCAGTACTTC.

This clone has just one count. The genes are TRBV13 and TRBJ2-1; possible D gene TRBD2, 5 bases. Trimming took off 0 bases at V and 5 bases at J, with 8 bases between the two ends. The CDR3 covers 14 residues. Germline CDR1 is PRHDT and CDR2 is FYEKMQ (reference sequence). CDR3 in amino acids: CASSLGPGDNEQFF. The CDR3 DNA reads TGTGCCAGCAGCTTAGGTCCCGGGGACAATGAGCAGTTCTTC.